Listed here are 9 T cell receptor beta chains from one sample, sequenced in a study of blood T cell repertoires in COVID-19. Only in-frame clones appear in the TCRdb table, and some are missing; sequencing was by immunoSEQ multiplex PCR. The table shows a few hundred thousand clones, with 83% occurring only once. Sample: peripheral blood. The receptors were gathered from a woman aged 30 to 39 with COVID-19, enrolled during active disease.

The sample holds one count of this clone. This chain connects TRBV12-5 to TRBJ2-7, with D possibly being TRBD2 (6 bases). CDR3 length: 12 residues. V was trimmed by 1 base and J by 8 bases, leaving 9 bases between them. From germline, CDR1 is LGHNT and CDR2 FRNRAP. The CDR3 spells CASGLDAGQQYF. The CDR3 DNA sequence: TGTGCTAGTGGTTTGGATGCGGGGCAGCAGTACTTC.

The gene calls are TRBV6-4 and TRBJ1-1; 8 bases are shared with TRBD1. The CDR3 sequence is 15 residues long. With V trimmed by 4 bases and J by 5 bases, 9 bases remained unmatched. Germline CDR1 MRHNA, CDR2 SNTAGT. The CDR3 region is CASSVRGLGKTEAFF. CDR3 nucleotide sequence: TGTGCCAGCAGTGTCAGGGGGCTTGGTAAGACTGAAGCTTTCTTT.

This clone was seen a few times. The genes are TRBV27 and TRBJ2-7; D may be TRBD1 (5 bases). Germline CDR1 MNHEY, CDR2 SMNVEV (reference sequence). The V end lost 6 bases, the J end lost 0 bases, and 9 bases lay between the germline ends. This CDR3 contains 13 residues. The chain's CDR3 is CASSRTSSYEQYF. In DNA form, the CDR3 reads TGTGCCAGCAGCCGGACAAGCTCCTACGAGCAGTACTTC.

V and J are TRBV5-1 and TRBJ2-2, with TRBD2 as a possible D gene (6 bases). Per germline, CDR1 SGHRS and CDR2 YFSETQ. V shed 0 bases and J shed 6 bases, with 9 bases lying between them. This CDR3 spans 14 amino acids. The CDR3 sequence: CASSLAGGAGELFF. The CDR3 coding sequence is TGCGCCAGCAGCTTGGCCGGCGGGGCCGGGGAGCTGTTTTTT.

V gene TRBV6-2 or TRBV6-3 combines with J gene TRBJ2-6; possible D gene TRBD2, 6 bases. The CDR3 contains 17 residues. Trimming cost V 4 bases and J 0 bases, with 13 bases left between them. CDR1 and CDR2 (germline): MNHEY, SVGEGT. The CDR3 sequence: CASSSLAVSSGANVLTF. CDR3 sequence (DNA): TGTGCCAGCAGTTCCTTAGCGGTTAGCTCTGGGGCCAACGTCCTGACTTTC.

This chain links TRBV7-2 with TRBJ2-7, with 7 positions matching TRBD2. CDR1 is SGHTA, CDR2 FQGNSA, per germline. There are 16 residues in the CDR3. V dropped 1 base and J dropped 7; count of bases not matched to a gene: 13. The CDR3 loop is CASSLEAGDLWGEQYF. As DNA, the CDR3 is TGTGCCAGCAGCTTAGAGGCGGGAGACCTCTGGGGGGAGCAGTACTTC.

The chain combines TRBV5-1 with TRBJ1-2; D is ambiguous. Germline CDR1 and CDR2: SGHRS and YFSETQ. There are 12 residues in the CDR3. V shed 4 bases and J shed 8 bases, with 12 bases lying between them. The CDR3 DNA reads TGCGCCAGCAGCCCCGAGCGGTGGGGCTACACCTTC. Amino acids: CASSPERWGYTF.

The chain carries TRBV29-1 and TRBJ1-6, with 9 positions matching TRBD1. Per the germline V gene, CDR1 is SQVTM and CDR2 is ANQGSEA. CDR3 length: 13 amino acids. V lost 7 bases and J lost 10; bases outside the gene matches: 8. The CDR3 nucleotides are TGCAGCGCTCGGACAGGGGAGAGCTCACCCCTCCACTTT. This gives the protein CSARTGESSPLHF.

The rearrangement links TRBV5-4 to TRBJ2-7, with D possibly being TRBD1 (6 bases). The CDR3 has 11 amino acids. CDR1 and CDR2 (germline): SGHNT, YYREEE (reference sequence). Trimming removed 7 bases at V and 5 bases at J, with 10 bases between. CDR3 protein: CASSGVDEQYF. In nucleotides, the CDR3 is TGTGCCAGCTCAGGGGTGGACGAGCAGTACTTC.